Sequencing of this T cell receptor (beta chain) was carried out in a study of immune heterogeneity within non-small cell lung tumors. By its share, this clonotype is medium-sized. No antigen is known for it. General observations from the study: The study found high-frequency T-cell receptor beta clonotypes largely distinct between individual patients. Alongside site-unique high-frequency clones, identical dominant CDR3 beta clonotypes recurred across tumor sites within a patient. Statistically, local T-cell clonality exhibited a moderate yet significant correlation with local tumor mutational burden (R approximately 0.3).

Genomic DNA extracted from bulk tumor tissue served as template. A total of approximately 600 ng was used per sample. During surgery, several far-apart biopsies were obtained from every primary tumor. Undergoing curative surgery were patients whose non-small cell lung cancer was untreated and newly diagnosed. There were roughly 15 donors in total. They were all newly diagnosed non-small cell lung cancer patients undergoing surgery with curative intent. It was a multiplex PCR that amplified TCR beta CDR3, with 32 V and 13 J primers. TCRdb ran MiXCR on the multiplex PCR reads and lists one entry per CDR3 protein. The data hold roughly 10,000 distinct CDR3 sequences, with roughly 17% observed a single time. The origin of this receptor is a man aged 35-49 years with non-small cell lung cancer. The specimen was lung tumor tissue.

The CDR3 region has the DNA TGTGCCAGCAGGCCAGCGGGAGGGCCCAACGAGCAGTACTTC. Its translation: CASRPAGGPNEQYF. The genes are TRBV6-1 and TRBJ2-7; 10 bases fit TRBD2. Germline V gives CDR1 MNHNS, CDR2 SASEGT. This CDR3 is 14 amino acids long. V shed 6 bases, J shed 5 bases, and the junction held 7 bases outside the gene matches.